The sequence of this T cell receptor beta chain was determined in a study of blood T cell repertoires in COVID-19. Study summary: Samples came from the United States, Italy and Spain, spanning acute and convalescent COVID-19. The analysed material was cDNA or gDNA that came from T cells, B-cell-depleted T cells, or PBMCs.

Measured with immunoSEQ multiplex PCR; TCRdb has only the in-frame clones, and not every one. The table shows over 150,000 clones, with around 80% occurring only once. CDR1 is LNHDA and CDR2 is SQIVND in the germline V gene (reference sequence). This CDR3 contains 14 residues. The J segment lost 3 bases and the V segment lost 8 bases, leaving 7 bases of the junction unmatched. This clone was seen just once. Patients in Seattle were enrolled during active infection, then followed longitudinally. V gene TRBV19 combines with J gene TRBJ1-1; TRBD1 aligns across 9 bases. The sequenced material came from peripheral blood. The receptor was derived from a middle-aged woman with COVID-19, enrolled during active disease. CDR3 DNA: TGTGCCAGTTTAGGGGGGGACAGGGACACTGAAGCTTTCTTT. Residues: CASLGGDRDTEAFF.